Each of the 30 T cell receptor beta chains below was sequenced from the same sample in a study of CD8 T cells in Susac syndrome. Reverse transcription used about 0.45 to 1 ug RNA and random hexamers. TCRdb processed the immunoSEQ multiplex PCR reads anew with MiXCR; each CDR3 protein has one entry. Of about 190,000 distinct CDR3 sequences listed, around 95% are singletons. Input material: CD4+ T cells from PBMCs. The receptors stem from a human donor with Susac syndrome.

The V and J genes are TRBV20-1 and TRBJ2-5; TRBD1 matches 7 bases. The V gene end was trimmed by 6 bases and the J gene end by 2 bases; junction bases not matched to a gene: 9. From germline, CDR1 is DFQATT and CDR2 SNEGSKA (reference sequence). The CDR3 runs 14 residues. CDR3 in amino acids: CSASQQGLQETQYF. CDR3 nucleotide sequence: TGCAGTGCCAGCCAACAGGGGCTTCAAGAGACCCAGTACTTC.

The chain recombines TRBV30 with TRBJ2-3; D unclear. This CDR3 has 16 amino acids. The V end was cut by 5 bases, the J end by 3 bases, with 21 bases between. Germline V gene data show CDR1 as GTSNPN and CDR2 as SVGIG (reference sequence). CDR3 nucleotide sequence: TGTGCCTGGGGCATGTGGGTTGCCGTTAGGACAGATACGCAGTATTTT. This gives the protein CAWGMWVAVRTDTQYF.

The chain combines TRBV3-1 with TRBJ2-7, with TRBD2 matching over 11 bases. CDR3 length: 15 amino acids. From germline, CDR1 is LGHDT and CDR2 YNNKEL (reference sequence). V dropped 5 bases and J dropped 3; count of bases not matched to a gene: 6. CDR3 DNA: TGTGCCAGCAGCTCTCCTAGCGGGGGGCTCTACGAGCAGTACTTC. Translation gives CASSSPSGGLYEQYF.

The chain links TRBV14 to TRBJ2-5; 8 nucleotides align to TRBD1. V lost 4 bases, J lost 3 bases, and 4 bases stayed unmatched. Per the germline V gene, CDR1 is SGHDN and CDR2 is FVKESK. The CDR3 sequence is 14 residues long. The CDR3 nucleotides are TGTGCCAGCAGCCCGGAGACAGGGGAAGAGACCCAGTACTTC. Protein: CASSPETGEETQYF.

This chain links TRBV7-9 with TRBJ1-2; TRBD1 might be the D (5 bases). This CDR3 has 14 residues. Trimming removed 9 bases at V and 4 bases at J, with 18 bases between. Germline-derived CDR1 and CDR2 are SEHNR and FQNEAQ (reference sequence). The CDR3 loop is CASAPGWGPYGYTF. CDR3 nucleotide sequence: TGTGCCAGTGCCCCGGGGTGGGGACCCTATGGCTACACCTTC.

This sequence joins TRBV30 and TRBJ2-1; the D gene is possibly TRBD1 (6 bases). CDR3 length: 15 amino acids. The V gene's germline CDR1 is GTSNPN and CDR2 SVGIG (reference sequence). The ends were cut back, 1 base at V and 0 bases at J, with 10 bases in the middle. The CDR3 nucleotides are TGTGCCTGGAGTGCACAGGGAAGCTCCTACAATGAGCAGTTCTTC. This translates into CAWSAQGSSYNEQFF. Full variable domain (missing parts from reference TRBV30 and TRBJ2-1): SQTIHQWPATLVQPVGSPLSLECTVEGTSNPNLYWYRQAAGRGLQLLFYSVGIGQISSEVPQNLSASRPQDRQFILSSKKLLLSDSGFYLCAWSAQGSSYNEQFFGPGTRLTVL.

V gene TRBV4-3 combines with J gene TRBJ2-7; TRBD1 matches 9 bases. CDR1 is LGHNA, CDR2 YSLEER, per germline. This CDR3 is 15 amino acids long. Trimming at V came to 3 bases and at J to 1 base, leaving 4 bases not matched to a gene. The CDR3 bases are TGCGCCAGCAGCCAGATAGGACAGGGGTCCTACGAGCAGTACTTC. Translating gives CASSQIGQGSYEQYF.

This chain joins TRBV14 and TRBJ2-3, with TRBD2 as a possible D gene (5 bases). CDR1 and CDR2 from the germline V gene are SGHDN and FVKESK. The CDR3 totals 16 residues. V lost 0 bases and J lost 4, with 14 bases in between. The CDR3: CASSQDIGRRADTQYF. The CDR3 DNA follows: TGTGCCAGCAGCCAAGACATCGGGCGGCGGGCAGATACGCAGTATTTT.

CDR3 sequence: CASSLGSGGKASGQPQHF. In nucleotides, the CDR3 is TGTGCCAGCAGCTTAGGCTCCGGGGGCAAGGCTTCAGGGCAGCCCCAGCATTTT. This chain joins TRBV7-8 and TRBJ1-5; perhaps TRBD1 as D (6 bases). Germline CDR1 is SGHVS and CDR2 is FQNEAQ. The CDR3 runs 18 residues. The V gene lost 1 base and the J gene lost 7 bases, with 23 bases spanning the gap. The variable domain in full, completed from reference TRBV7-8 and TRBJ1-5, reads GAGVSQSPRYKVAKRGQDVALRCDPISGHVSLFWYQQALGQGPEFLTYFQNEAQLDKSGLPSDRFFAERPEGSVSTLKIQRTQQEDSAVYLCASSLGSGGKASGQPQHFGDGTRLSIL.

As concerns this clonotype: The junction differs from germline at one of its ends, possibly a read error. The chain carries TRBV20-1 and TRBJ2-1; D remains ambiguous. From germline, CDR1 is DFQATT and CDR2 SNEGSKA (reference sequence). The CDR3 covers 11 residues. CDR3 sequence: CSASMNGPASF. DNA for the CDR3: TGCAGTGCTAGTATGAATGGGCCAGCCTCCTTC.

The rearrangement links TRBV3-1 to TRBJ2-5, with D maybe TRBD1 (6 bases). The germline V gene has CDR1 LGHDT and CDR2 YNNKEL (reference sequence). CDR3 length: 14 amino acids. Trimming took off 2 bases at V and 2 bases at J, with 9 bases between the two ends. CDR3 coding DNA: TGTGCCAGCAGCCAATCAGGGGTACAAGAGACCCAGTACTTC. Translating it yields CASSQSGVQETQYF.

This sequence joins TRBV29-1 and TRBJ2-1, with TRBD1 matching 8 bases. This CDR3 has 13 residues. V was pared by 2 bases and J by 6 bases, with 3 bases of the junction left unmatched. CDR1 SQVTM and CDR2 ANQGSEA come from the germline V gene. CDR3 amino acids: CSVERTGSNEQFF. CDR3 nucleotides: TGCAGCGTTGAAAGGACAGGGAGCAATGAGCAGTTCTTC.

The chain recombines TRBV29-1 with TRBJ1-1; D possibly corresponds to TRBD1 (5 bases). CDR3 length equals 12 residues. In germline, CDR1 is SQVTM, CDR2 ANQGSEA. V lost 8 bases to trimming and J lost 5 bases, with 15 bases between them. CDR3 loop: CSLTRGGTEAFF. The CDR3 region has the DNA TGCAGCCTTACTAGGGGAGGGACTGAAGCTTTCTTT.

This clonotype was counted once. The gene calls are TRBV9 and TRBJ1-1, with D perhaps TRBD1 (6 bases). The V end lost 5 bases, the J end lost 4 bases, and 15 bases lay between the germline ends. The CDR3 runs 14 residues. Germline V gives CDR1 SGDLS, CDR2 YYNGEE. The CDR3: CASRGGPGGTEAFF. In DNA, the CDR3 is TGTGCCAGCAGAGGGGGTCCTGGGGGCACTGAAGCTTTCTTT.

The V call is TRBV19, the J call TRBJ2-6, with no clear D. CDR3 length: 14 amino acids. CDR1 is LNHDA and CDR2 is SQIVND in the germline V gene (reference sequence). V lost 2 bases to trimming and J lost 2 bases, with 4 bases between them. CDR3 sequence reads: CASSISAGANVLTF. The DNA of the CDR3 is TGTGCCAGTAGTATATCGGCTGGGGCCAACGTCCTGACTTTC.

This clonotype was counted a single time. The chain couples TRBV7-2 to TRBJ2-7; D might be TRBD2 (6 bases). The germline V gene has CDR1 SGHTA and CDR2 FQGNSA. The CDR3 spans 16 residues. V was trimmed by 1 base and J by 11 bases, leaving 24 bases between them. CDR3: CASSLVGGARLSGEYF. CDR3 DNA sequence: TGTGCCAGCAGCTTAGTTGGCGGGGCCCGACTCAGTGGCGAGTACTTC.

The chain carries TRBV30 and TRBJ2-2, with no clear D. The CDR3 extends over 13 amino acids. Trimming shortened V by 4 bases and J by 7 bases, and 13 bases separated the two germline ends. CDR1 is GTSNPN, CDR2 SVGIG, per germline (reference sequence). In DNA form, the CDR3 reads TGTGCCTGGAAGGTGTTCAATGTCGGGGAGCTGTTTTTT. This sequence encodes CAWKVFNVGELFF.

The chain couples TRBV19 to TRBJ1-2; no firm D call. Trimming shortened V by 7 bases and J by 4 bases, and 13 bases separated the two germline ends. The CDR3 extends over 13 amino acids. Germline CDR1 and CDR2: LNHDA and SQIVND (reference sequence). CDR3 amino acids: CASTARGPYGYTF. The CDR3 nucleotides read TGTGCCAGTACCGCACGAGGGCCCTATGGCTACACCTTC. Variable domain in full (rest from reference TRBV19 and TRBJ1-2): DGGITQSPKYLFRKEGQNVTLSCEQNLNHDAMYWYRQDPGQGLRLIYYSQIVNDFQKGDIAEGYSVSREKKESFPLTVTSAQKNPTAFYLCASTARGPYGYTFGSGTRLTVV.

V usage is TRBV12-3 or TRBV12-4 and J usage is TRBJ1-4; 9 nucleotides line up with TRBD1. Germline trimming cut 7 bases from V and 6 bases from J; bases unmatched to any gene: 9. The CDR3 contains 15 residues. Here the CDR3 DNA reads TGTGCCAGCACTAACGGGGGACAGGGATATGAAAAACTGTTTTTT. This translates into CASTNGGQGYEKLFF.

This chain uses TRBV20-1 with TRBJ2-5, with 8 bases fitting TRBD2. Per germline, CDR1 DFQATT and CDR2 SNEGSKA (reference sequence). The CDR3 is 14 residues long. The V and J ends lost 3 bases and 1 base, in that order; junction bases with no gene match: 4. CDR3 sequence (DNA): TGCAGTGCTAGCGGCGGGGGGATCCAAGAGACCCAGTACTTC. Its translation is CSASGGGIQETQYF.

Concerning this clonotype itself: An end of the junction differs from the germline gene, which may be a read error. The chain uses TRBV27 and TRBJ2-7; the match to TRBD2 covers 7 bases. The CDR3 length is 15 residues. Germline lookup yields CDR1 MNHEY and CDR2 SMNVEV (reference sequence). The CDR3 loop reads CASSLWGATGGEQYF. In DNA form, the CDR3 reads TGTGCCAGCAGCTTATGGGGTGCGACGGGGGGTGAGCAGTACTTC.

The count of this clonotype is one. This chain connects TRBV18 to TRBJ1-2, with 8 nucleotides matching TRBD1. Germline V CDR1 and CDR2: KGHSH, LQKENI. The CDR3 is made up of 15 amino acids. Unmatched junction bases numbered 10, after V lost 2 bases and J lost 8 bases. CDR3 DNA: TGTGCCAGCTCACCAGATCATCAGGGGGCGGCGGGCTACACCTTC. Translated, it gives CASSPDHQGAAGYTF.

This chain uses TRBV20-1 with TRBJ2-3; 8 positions match TRBD2. The V segment lost 0 bases and the J segment 5 bases; nucleotides outside the gene matches: 7. CDR3 size: 15 residues. Germline V gene data show CDR1 as DFQATT and CDR2 as SNEGSKA (reference sequence). CDR3 sequence (DNA): TGCAGTGCTAGAGATCCCGGGGGGGCCGTAGATACGCAGTATTTT. The encoded protein is CSARDPGGAVDTQYF.

The chain has TRBV9 and TRBJ2-5, with a tentative D call TRBD1 (5 bases). V dropped 3 bases and J dropped 4 bases, with 13 bases sitting between them. Germline CDR1 reads SGDLS; CDR2 reads YYNGEE. This CDR3 is 14 amino acids long. Here the CDR3 DNA reads TGTGCCAGCAGCGCCGACAGTTCCCGAGAGACCCAGTACTTC. Amino acids: CASSADSSRETQYF. The full variable domain, rest sourced from reference TRBV9 and TRBJ2-5, is DSGVTQTPKHLITATGQRVTLRCSPRSGDLSVYWYQQSLDQGLQFLIQYYNGEERAKGNILERFSAQQFPDLHSELNLSSLELGDSALYFCASSADSSRETQYFGPGTRLLVL.

The rearrangement links TRBV12-3 or TRBV12-4 to TRBJ1-1; weak D call: TRBD1 (5 bases). V was trimmed by 1 base and J by 3 bases, leaving 6 bases between them. This CDR3 contains 13 residues. The CDR3 is CASSLGGDTEAFF. The CDR3 DNA reads TGTGCCAGCAGTTTAGGAGGGGACACTGAAGCTTTCTTT.

This chain joins TRBV9 and TRBJ2-7; 7 bases agree with TRBD2. V gave up 3 bases and J gave up 2 bases; unmatched junction bases: 8. Germline CDR1 SGDLS, CDR2 YYNGEE. This CDR3 has 15 amino acids. In nucleotides, the CDR3 is TGTGCCAGCAGCGCGCGGGCTAGCGGCCCCTACGAGCAGTACTTC. Its protein is CASSARASGPYEQYF.

V usage is TRBV4-1 and J usage is TRBJ2-5, with D possibly being TRBD2 (5 bases). The CDR3 runs 16 residues. Trimming removed 1 base from V and 5 bases from J, with 17 bases in between. Germline CDR1 MGHRA, CDR2 YSYEKL. CDR3 region: CASSQGPSGVQETQYF. For the CDR3, the DNA is TGCGCCAGCAGCCAAGGGCCCTCCGGGGTACAGGAGACCCAGTACTTC.

V and J are TRBV9 and TRBJ1-1; D is perhaps TRBD1 (5 bases). CDR1 and CDR2 (germline): SGDLS, YYNGEE. The germline V and J ends were trimmed by 4 bases and 1 base, with 11 bases remaining between them. This CDR3 has 14 residues. The CDR3 DNA reads as TGTGCCAGCAGCCCTACAGGACAGAACACTGAAGCTTTCTTT. Translating gives CASSPTGQNTEAFF.

The chain combines TRBV23-1 with TRBJ1-1; TRBD1 might be the D (6 bases). TRBV23-1 is an open reading frame whose function is uncertain. V was trimmed by 2 bases and J by 7 bases, leaving 11 bases between them. There are 13 residues in the CDR3. The DNA of the CDR3 is TGCGCCAGCAGTCAACTCGGAGGGGGTGAAGCTTTCTTT. Translation gives CASSQLGGGEAFF.

In its sample, this clonotype was seen once. The V and J genes are TRBV6-5 and TRBJ2-3, with 15 bases that match TRBD2. Per the germline V gene, CDR1 is MNHEY and CDR2 is SVGAGI. After removal of 6 bases from V and 4 bases from J, the junction contained 11 bases not matched to a gene. CDR3 length: 18 amino acids. In nucleotides, the CDR3 is TGTGCCAGCAGCTACCGCGGACTAGCGGGGGGGGCCGCAGATACGCAGTATTTT. Its translation is CASSYRGLAGGAADTQYF.